What follows are 18 T cell receptor beta chains derived from one specimen sequenced in a study of regulatory T cells in long-lasting Graves disease. Both iRepertoire HTBI primers and Arm-PCR of CDR3 regions were used to build the TCR beta libraries. Each CDR3 protein gets one entry after TCRdb re-called the multiplex PCR reads with MiXCR. The table lists fewer than 550,000 distinct CDR3 sequences, about 16% of them singletons. Stated time point: newly diagnosed GD, antithyroid drugs for less than 3 months. Isolated PBMC RNA provided the starting material for the TCR library. These data were also filed under a second study, of T cells in Graves' hyperthyroidism and ophthalmopathy.

Here the sequenced sample was peripheral blood mononuclear cells (PBMCs), taken at new diagnosis, from a patient treated with antithyroid drugs. The receptor source for this set is a woman aged 40 to 65 with Graves disease.

V is TRBV6-5 and J is TRBJ1-2, with 8 positions matching TRBD1. Germline-derived CDR1 and CDR2 are MNHEY and SVGAGI. The CDR3 covers 15 residues. J gave up 3 bases and V 4 bases, and 7 bases lay outside the gene matches. CDR3 sequence (DNA): TGTGCCAGCAGTTCACAGGGGGTAATTGACTATGGCTACACCTTC. Residues: CASSSQGVIDYGYTF.

The J gene is TRBJ1-2, the V gene TRBV9; maybe TRBD1 (6 bases). The CDR3 is 15 residues long. The germline V and J ends were trimmed by 4 bases and 3 bases, with 16 bases remaining between them. The germline CDR1 and CDR2 sequences are SGDLS and YYNGEE. The CDR3 loop reads CASSPQGYLDYGYTF. The CDR3 nucleotides are TGTGCCAGCAGCCCTCAGGGGTATCTCGACTATGGCTACACCTTC.

Turning to this clonotype: Possible read error: a much larger clone is one base away. This chain links TRBV11-3 with TRBJ2-1; tentative D call: TRBD2 (7 bases). The last part of the DNA fits TRBJ2-3 better; the J call may be wrong. Germline CDR1 reads SGHNT; CDR2 reads YENEEA. There are 15 residues in the CDR3. The chain's CDR3 is CASSDSGRGAGTQYF. The CDR3, as DNA: TGTGCCAGCAGCGACTCGGGACGGGGGGCTGGAACGCAGTATTTT.

V is TRBV10-3 and J is TRBJ2-2; D is undetermined. Germline CDR1 and CDR2: ENHRY and SYGVKD. Trimming took off 4 bases at V and 6 bases at J, with 6 bases between the two ends. The CDR3 is made up of 12 amino acids. CDR3 in amino acids: CAISAAPGELFF. In DNA form, the CDR3 reads TGTGCCATCAGTGCCGCCCCCGGGGAGCTGTTTTTT.

This chain connects TRBV3-1 to TRBJ2-3; tentatively, D is TRBD1 (6 bases). Per the germline V gene, CDR1 is LGHDT and CDR2 is YNNKEL (reference sequence). V was clipped by 4 bases and J by 6 bases, with 20 bases between them. This CDR3 has 16 amino acids. CDR3 protein: CASSRVLLGARDTQYF. CDR3 coding DNA: TGTGCCAGCAGCCGAGTTCTTCTGGGGGCCAGGGATACGCAGTATTTT.

This clonotype was counted once. A much larger clone lies a single base off, so this may be a read error. The DNA of the CDR3 is TGTGCCAGCAGTTACGGGCCAGGGGGCGCGGTACTATACTGTGGCTACACCTTC. Protein product: CASSYGPGGAVLYCGYTF. The chain recombines TRBV6-9 with TRBJ1-2; TRBD1 aligns across 8 bases. In germline, CDR1 is MNHGY, CDR2 SVAAGI. CDR3 size: 18 residues. V dropped 3 bases and J dropped 7; count of bases not matched to a gene: 19.

This clonotype was counted many times. The chain recombines TRBV5-6 with TRBJ1-2; 7 bases are shared with TRBD1. The germline CDR1 and CDR2 sequences are SGHDT and YYEEEE. CDR3 size: 12 residues. Germline trimming cut 4 bases from V and 6 bases from J; bases unmatched to any gene: 3. As DNA, the CDR3 is TGTGCCAGCAGCCGGGACAGCAATGGCTACACCTTC. It encodes CASSRDSNGYTF. The variable domain in full, with the rest retrieved from reference TRBV5-6 and TRBJ1-2, is DAGVTQSPTHLIKTRGQQVTLRCSPKSGHDTVSWYQQALGQGPQFIFQYYEEEERQRGNFPDRFSGHQFPNYSSELNVNALLLGDSALYLCASSRDSNGYTFGSGTRLTVV.

This clonotype was seen repeatedly, ten times or more. V and J are TRBV15 and TRBJ2-5; 7 bases map to TRBD1. After removal of 0 bases from V and 2 bases from J, the junction contained 9 bases not matched to a gene. Germline CDR1 reads LNHNV; CDR2 reads YYDKDF (reference sequence). The length of the CDR3 is 17 residues. The CDR3 DNA follows: TGTGCCACCAGCAGAGATATGGGGACAGCGATACAAGAGACCCAGTACTTC. Encoded protein: CATSRDMGTAIQETQYF.

This clonotype was seen more than once but under ten times. Its ends do not fully match the called genes, so a read error is possible. The chain joins TRBV30 to TRBJ1-5, with D hard to call. Germline CDR1 is GTSNPN and CDR2 is SVGIG (reference sequence). This CDR3 has 13 residues. CDR3 nucleotide sequence: TGTGCCTGGAGTGGGCAGATCAATCAGTCCCAGCATTTT. It codes for CAWSGQINQSQHF.

There are many counts of this clonotype. V usage is TRBV2 and J usage is TRBJ1-2, with 7 bases identical to TRBD1. The trim removed 10 bases at V and 7 bases at J, leaving 9 bases unmatched. This CDR3 comprises 12 residues. In germline, CDR1 is SNHLY, CDR2 FYNNEI. The CDR3 sequence is CATRDSTSGYTF. The CDR3 region has the DNA TGTGCCACCCGGGACAGTACGTCTGGCTACACCTTC.

This clonotype was counted only a few times. The chain joins TRBV13 to TRBJ1-2; a weak D match, TRBD1 (6 bases). Trimming removed 5 bases at V and 8 bases at J, with 18 bases between. Germline-derived CDR1 and CDR2 are PRHDT and FYEKMQ (reference sequence). CDR3 length: 14 amino acids. The CDR3: CASSDYGQLYGYTF. The CDR3 DNA follows: TGTGCCAGCAGCGATTACGGACAGCTATACGGCTACACCTTC.

With regard to this clonotype: At one of its ends the junction is not consistent with the germline gene, which may arise from a read error. The chain links TRBV13 to TRBJ1-1, with TRBD1 matching over 9 bases. In germline, CDR1 is PRHDT, CDR2 FYEKMQ (reference sequence). This CDR3 spans 15 amino acids. CDR3 sequence: CASSQEGQGNTEAFF. For the CDR3, the DNA is TGCGCCAGCAGCCAAGAGGGACAGGGCAACACTGAAGCTTTCTTT.

This clonotype has a single count. The rearrangement uses TRBV4-2 and TRBJ2-2; D uncertain. V lost 0 bases and J lost 4, with 9 bases in between. Germline V gives CDR1 LGHNA, CDR2 YNFKEQ. The CDR3 consists of 15 residues. The CDR3 sequence is CASSQDVVGTGELFF. DNA of the CDR3: TGTGCCAGCAGCCAAGATGTGGTGGGCACCGGGGAGCTGTTTTTT.

This clonotype was recorded many times. The chain couples TRBV11-2 to TRBJ2-7; tentatively, D is TRBD2 (5 bases). Trimming stripped 6 bases from V and 0 bases from J, with 12 bases between. CDR1 and CDR2 from the germline V gene are SGHAT and FQNNGV. The CDR3 consists of 14 residues. The CDR3 region has the DNA TGTGCCAGCAGGGGAGCCTGGGGCTCCTACGAGCAGTACTTC. Protein: CASRGAWGSYEQYF.

This chain connects TRBV19 to TRBJ2-1; D unclear. The CDR3 consists of 12 residues. Trimming cost V 1 base and J 9 bases, with 7 bases left between them. Germline CDR1 and CDR2: LNHDA and SQIVND (reference sequence). The CDR3 here is CASSIVTREQFF. CDR3 DNA sequence: TGTGCCAGTAGTATAGTTACGCGTGAGCAGTTCTTC.

The chain recombines TRBV4-1 with TRBJ2-3, with D possibly called TRBD1 or TRBD2 (6 bases each). The CDR3 length is 16 residues. V gave up 4 bases and J gave up 1 base, with 15 bases separating them. The V gene's germline CDR1 is MGHRA and CDR2 YSYEKL. CDR3 sequence (DNA): TGCGCCAGCAGCCGAAGGGGGGCCTCTCGCACAGATACGCAGTATTTT. Translating it yields CASSRRGASRTDTQYF.

In its sample, this clonotype was seen a few times. Here the CDR3 DNA reads TGTGCCAGCAGTGAATTCCGGGGGGCAGGTTACGAGCAGTACTTC. Protein sequence: CASSEFRGAGYEQYF. The rearrangement links TRBV6-2 or TRBV6-3 to TRBJ2-7, with D perhaps TRBD2 (7 bases). V lost 5 bases and J lost 4, with 18 bases in between. CDR3 size: 15 residues. CDR1 is MNHEY, CDR2 SVGEGT, per germline.

J is TRBJ2-2 and V is TRBV28; 10 positions agree with TRBD1. Losses at the gene ends were 5 bases for V and 3 bases for J; bases not matched to a gene: 9. Per germline, CDR1 MDHEN and CDR2 SYDVKM. The CDR3 totals 17 residues. The CDR3 DNA reads as TGTGCCAGCAGTCCGGACAGGGGGAGCGCCTACACCGGGGAGCTGTTTTTT. This translates into CASSPDRGSAYTGELFF.